Listed here is a single TCR beta chain. The antigen remains unidentified. This record comes from a study of identical twins. Broader study findings: The study reached conclusions through statistical analysis that was cross-sectional, not following the same donors. Compared with models, monozygotic twins showed more out-of-frame TCR alpha sharing.

One entry per CDR3 protein, called by TCRdb with MiXCR from the 5' RACE reads. The top ten hold around 3.2% of the sample, which has approximately 590,000 distinct CDR3 sequences, roughly 9.9% seen once. This CDR3 has 13 amino acids. V shed 5 bases and J shed 7 bases, with 9 bases lying between them. These data are also associated with another study on yellow fever vaccine responses in identical twins.

The origin of this receptor is a woman aged 18 to 35 in good health. The V call is TRBV12-3 or TRBV12-4, the J call TRBJ1-6, with a weak D call TRBD1 (6 bases). Sequenced input: PBMCs. The CDR3 DNA is TGTGCCAGCAGTACAGGACAGAATTCACCCCTCCACTTT. It translates to CASSTGQNSPLHF.